The 26 T cell receptor beta chains given below trace back to one sample, sequenced in a study of T cells in Graves' hyperthyroidism and ophthalmopathy. RNA transcripts gave rise to amplified TCR beta CDR3 regions. The HTBI primer set drove a first-round RT-PCR of the TCR CDR3. A single record per CDR3 protein comes from TCRdb applying MiXCR to the multiplex PCR reads. Found here are around 500,000 distinct CDR3 sequences, roughly an eighth of them singletons; the top ten hold about a sixth. Specimen: blood. The receptors were gathered from a woman aged 18-30 years with Graves' hyperthyroidism.

The table lists this clonotype with many counts. The CDR3 spells CASSLGVWNSPLHF. The CDR3 DNA reads as TGTGCCAGCAGCTTAGGTGTGTGGAATTCACCCCTCCACTTT. The chain employs TRBV13 and TRBJ1-6; D gene ambiguous. The V end was cut by 0 bases, the J end by 7 bases, with 7 bases between. Germline CDR1 is PRHDT and CDR2 is FYEKMQ (reference sequence). The CDR3 spans 14 residues.

This clonotype was seen ten or more times. The rearrangement joins TRBV12-3 or TRBV12-4 to TRBJ1-5; D unresolved. The CDR3 runs to 13 residues. Trimming took 0 bases from V and 6 from J, leaving 6 bases between them. CDR3 amino acids: CASSLAGSQPQHF. Here the CDR3 DNA reads TGTGCCAGCAGTTTAGCCGGGTCTCAGCCCCAGCATTTT.

The rearrangement links TRBV9 to TRBJ2-5; no reliable D call. The CDR3 is made up of 15 amino acids. Trimming removed 0 bases from V and 1 base from J, with 10 bases in between. CDR1 is SGDLS and CDR2 is YYNGEE in the germline V gene. CDR3 DNA sequence: TGTGCCAGCAGCGTAGCTTCGGCAGGCCAAGAGACCCAGTACTTC. Translating it yields CASSVASAGQETQYF. The full variable domain, its missing parts supplied by reference TRBV9 and TRBJ2-5, is DSGVTQTPKHLITATGQRVTLRCSPRSGDLSVYWYQQSLDQGLQFLIQYYNGEERAKGNILERFSAQQFPDLHSELNLSSLELGDSALYFCASSVASAGQETQYFGPGTRLLVL.

The rearrangement uses TRBV20-1 and TRBJ2-3; the D gene is possibly TRBD1 (6 bases). The CDR3 covers 13 residues. From germline, CDR1 is DFQATT and CDR2 SNEGSKA (reference sequence). The CDR3 reads CSLGRGSTDTQYF. CDR3 sequence (DNA): TGCAGCTTAGGCAGGGGAAGCACAGATACGCAGTATTTT.

Ten or more counts support this clonotype. The rearrangement uses TRBV19 and TRBJ2-7, with TRBD2 matching 9 bases. This CDR3 has 16 residues. V lost 4 bases to trimming and J lost 3 bases; unmatched junction nucleotides: 10. Germline CDR1 reads LNHDA; CDR2 reads SQIVND (reference sequence). The CDR3 sequence is CASSTVLAGDLYEQYF. As DNA, the CDR3 is TGTGCCAGTAGTACGGTCTTAGCGGGAGACCTCTACGAGCAGTACTTC. Full variable domain (remainder filled in from reference TRBV19 and TRBJ2-7): DGGITQSPKYLFRKEGQNVTLSCEQNLNHDAMYWYRQDPGQGLRLIYYSQIVNDFQKGDIAEGYSVSREKKESFPLTVTSAQKNPTAFYLCASSTVLAGDLYEQYFGPGTRLTVT.

The sample holds many counts of this clonotype. This chain links TRBV6-1 with TRBJ2-1; 8 bases line up with TRBD1. From germline, CDR1 is MNHNS and CDR2 SASEGT. V lost 11 bases, J lost 0 bases, and 24 bases stayed unmatched. The length of the CDR3 is 20 residues. CDR3 sequence: CAEYRGVRTGTLSSYNEQFF. The DNA of the CDR3 is TGTGCCGAATACAGGGGGGTACGCACAGGGACTCTTAGCTCCTACAATGAGCAGTTCTTC.

This clonotype has a single count. V usage is TRBV28 and J usage is TRBJ2-1, with 9 bases fitting TRBD2. Germline V gene sequence: CDR1 MDHEN, CDR2 SYDVKM. The CDR3 loop spans 16 amino acids. Trimming cost V 6 bases and J 7 bases; bases outside gene matches: 13. The CDR3 loop is CASSSTGGRGRNEQFF. The CDR3 DNA reads TGTGCCAGCAGCTCAACTGGCGGGAGGGGTAGGAATGAGCAGTTCTTC.

This sequence joins TRBV2 and TRBJ1-2; a weak D match, TRBD1 (5 bases). Trimming shortened V by 2 bases and J by 6 bases, and 13 bases separated the two germline ends. Germline loops: CDR1 SNHLY, CDR2 FYNNEI. The CDR3 runs to 14 residues. The CDR3 coding sequence is TGTGCCAGCAGTGAATCAGGGACTCCGGATGGCTACACCTTC. Protein: CASSESGTPDGYTF.

This clonotype has ten or more counts. CDR3 sequence reads: CSSEVGSTDTQYF. As DNA, the CDR3 is TGCAGCTCCGAGGTAGGCAGCACAGATACGCAGTATTTT. The chain has TRBV29-1 and TRBJ2-3; D ambiguous. The length of the CDR3 is 13 residues. In germline, CDR1 is SQVTM, CDR2 ANQGSEA. V lost 8 bases, J lost 0 bases, and 12 bases lay in between.

This clonotype was found a few times. This sequence joins TRBV2 and TRBJ2-6, with a tentative D call TRBD1 (6 bases). V lost 5 bases and J lost 3, with 14 bases in between. The CDR3 totals 16 residues. Looked up from germline, CDR1 is SNHLY and CDR2 is FYNNEI. The CDR3 nucleotides are TGTGCCAGCAGTTCGACAGGAGATTTTGGGGCCAACGTCCTGACTTTC. Its translation is CASSSTGDFGANVLTF.

This clonotype was counted ten times or more. The chain combines TRBV6-1 with TRBJ1-1; 11 nucleotides agree with TRBD1. V shed 8 bases, J shed 8 bases, and the junction held 4 bases outside the gene matches. From germline, CDR1 is MNHNS and CDR2 SASEGT. The CDR3 has 12 amino acids. The CDR3: CASFGQGAEAFF. CDR3 sequence (DNA): TGTGCCAGCTTCGGACAGGGGGCCGAAGCTTTCTTT.

In its sample, this clonotype was seen many times. The chain couples TRBV7-3 to TRBJ2-5, with 9 bases that match TRBD1. Germline values: CDR1 SGHTA, CDR2 FQGTGA. The CDR3 runs 15 residues. With 3 bases clipped from V and 1 base from J, the junction kept 3 bases outside the gene matches. The CDR3 nucleotides are TGTGCCAGCAGCTTCGGACAGGGGTTCCAAGAGACCCAGTACTTC. Translating gives CASSFGQGFQETQYF. Based on the CDR3 plus reference TRBV7-3 and TRBJ2-5, the full variable domain is GAGVSQTPSNKVTEKGKYVELRCDPISGHTALYWYRQSLGQGPEFLIYFQGTGAADDSGLPNDRFFAVRPEGSVSTLKIQRTERGDSAVYLCASSFGQGFQETQYFGPGTRLLVL.

This clonotype was seen a few times. This chain joins TRBV5-1 and TRBJ2-7, with D perhaps matching TRBD2 (6 bases). Trimming removed 1 base from V and 4 bases from J, with 15 bases in between. The CDR3 covers 15 residues. Per the germline V gene, CDR1 is SGHRS and CDR2 is YFSETQ. This chain's CDR3 is CASSLTPGLEYEQYV. For the CDR3, the DNA is TGCGCCAGCAGCTTGACCCCGGGACTTGAGTACGAGCAGTACGTC.

In its sample, this clonotype was seen many times. The chain uses TRBV28 and TRBJ2-7; D may correspond to TRBD1 or TRBD2 (5 bases each). The V end was cut by 4 bases, the J end by 4 bases, with 17 bases between. CDR1 is MDHEN, CDR2 SYDVKM, per germline. This CDR3 comprises 15 residues. CDR3 coding DNA: TGTGCCAGCAGTTCTGGGGGACCGGACATGTACGAGCAGTACGTC. Amino acids: CASSSGGPDMYEQYV.

The V and J genes are TRBV12-3 or TRBV12-4 and TRBJ1-6; a weak D match, TRBD1 (5 bases). V lost 3 bases to trimming and J lost 7 bases, with 10 bases between them. The CDR3 has 14 residues. The CDR3 loop reads CASSFRQGNSPLHF. As DNA, the CDR3 is TGTGCCAGCAGTTTTCGTCAGGGAAATTCACCCCTCCACTTT.

CDR3 loop: CASRPTGAEAFF. CDR3 nucleotide sequence: TGTGCCAGCAGACCGACAGGGGCTGAAGCTTTCTTT. The rearrangement joins TRBV6-1 to TRBJ1-1; TRBD1 matches at 8 bases. The trim removed 6 bases at V and 6 bases at J, leaving 3 bases unmatched. The CDR3 extends over 12 amino acids. CDR1 is MNHNS and CDR2 is SASEGT in the germline V gene.

Regarding this clonotype: A read error may produce the germline difference seen at one junction end. V is TRBV6-1 and J is TRBJ2-1; tentative D call: TRBD1 (6 bases). The CDR3 contains 16 residues. Germline V CDR1 and CDR2: MNHNS, SASEGT. In DNA, the CDR3 is TGTGCCAGCAGTGAAATTGGGGGACATGTCTACAATGAGCGGTTCTTC. This encodes CASSEIGGHVYNERFF.

This clonotype was observed many times. The gene calls are TRBV29-1 and TRBJ2-1, with TRBD2 matching over 12 bases. Germline CDR1 and CDR2: SQVTM and ANQGSEA. The junction had 5 bases not matched to a gene; V was cut back by 7 bases and J by 4 bases. The CDR3 has 14 residues. CDR3 sequence reads: CSDAGLAGYNEQFF. The CDR3 coding sequence is TGCAGCGACGCCGGACTAGCGGGATACAATGAGCAGTTCTTC.

This clonotype was picked up many times. This sequence joins TRBV12-3 or TRBV12-4 and TRBJ1-2, with D maybe TRBD1 (5 bases). V shed 5 bases and J shed 10 bases, with 11 bases lying between them. The CDR3 covers 11 residues. The CDR3 nucleotides read TGTGCCAGCAGTGCAACGGGACCCTACACCTTC. It yields the protein CASSATGPYTF.

Only a few counts were recorded for this clonotype. The gene calls are TRBV25-1 and TRBJ2-2; 7 bases match TRBD2. From germline, CDR1 is MGHDK and CDR2 SYGVNS. Trimming removed 1 base from V and 1 base from J; junction bases left unmatched: 3. The CDR3 runs 16 residues. CDR3 sequence: CASSEWLAENTGELFF. The CDR3, as DNA: TGTGCCAGCAGTGAATGGCTAGCGGAGAACACCGGGGAGCTGTTTTTT. The complete variable domain, with remaining parts taken from reference TRBV25-1 and TRBJ2-2, reads EADIYQTPRYLVIGTGKKITLECSQTMGHDKMYWYQQDPGMELHLIHYSYGVNSTEKGDLSSESTVSRIRTEHFPLTLESARPSHTSQYLCASSEWLAENTGELFFGEGSRLTVL.

This clonotype was counted at least ten times. An end of the junction differs from the germline gene, which may be a read error. The chain joins TRBV6-5 to TRBJ2-2; weak D call: TRBD1 (6 bases). The V gene's germline CDR1 is MNHEY and CDR2 SVGAGI. The CDR3 spans 12 residues. CDR3 residues: CASNYRAGELFF. The DNA of the CDR3 is TGTGCCAGCAATTACAGGGCCGGGGAGCTGTTTTTT.

The J gene is TRBJ2-7, the V gene TRBV11-2, with a possible D match to TRBD1 (6 bases). V was trimmed by 3 bases and J by 3 bases, leaving 12 bases between them. Germline CDR1 reads SGHAT; CDR2 reads FQNNGV. The CDR3 length is 14 residues. CDR3 region: CASSFTGSDYEQYF. The CDR3 DNA reads as TGTGCCAGCAGCTTCACAGGGTCCGACTACGAGCAGTACTTC. Supplemented by reference TRBV11-2 and TRBJ2-7, the full variable domain reads EAGVAQSPRYKIIEKRQSVAFWCNPISGHATLYWYQQILGQGPKLLIQFQNNGVVDDSQLPKDRFSAERLKGVDSTLKIQPAKLEDSAVYLCASSFTGSDYEQYFGPGTRLTVT.

About this clonotype: A much larger clone is a single base away; this may be a read error. The chain links TRBV7-9 to TRBJ1-1, with D possibly TRBD1 on 6 matching bases. The CDR3 contains 15 residues. Germline lookup yields CDR1 SEHNR and CDR2 FQNEAQ (reference sequence). The chain's CDR3 is CASSLAGGMYTEAYF. The CDR3 region has the DNA TGTGCCAGCAGCTTAGCAGGGGGAATGTACACTGAAGCTTACTTT.

This clonotype was seen many times. J is TRBJ2-3 and V is TRBV10-3; 13 bases map to TRBD2. With 8 bases clipped from V and 4 bases from J, the junction kept 12 bases outside the gene matches. CDR1 is ENHRY and CDR2 is SYGVKD in the germline V gene. There are 17 residues in the CDR3. CDR3 amino acids: CAIGGTSGRDVPDTQYF. The CDR3 nucleotides read TGTGCCATCGGTGGCACTAGCGGGAGGGACGTCCCAGATACGCAGTATTTT.

This clonotype was seen many times. The V gene is TRBV11-1, the J gene TRBJ2-1, with 8 bases lining up with TRBD2. Germline-derived CDR1 and CDR2 are SGHAT and FQDESV (reference sequence). This CDR3 contains 15 residues. The V gene end was trimmed by 1 base and the J gene end by 3 bases; junction bases not matched to a gene: 2. The CDR3 nucleotides are TGTGCCAGCAGCTTAGACGGGAGGGGCTACAATGAGCAGTTCTTC. Amino acid sequence: CASSLDGRGYNEQFF.

This clonotype has ten or more counts. The rearrangement uses TRBV5-1 and TRBJ2-3; possible D gene TRBD2, 6 bases. This CDR3 has 14 amino acids. Germline-derived CDR1 and CDR2 are SGHRS and YFSETQ. Trimming stripped 4 bases from V and 4 bases from J, with 13 bases between. The CDR3, as DNA: TGCGCCAGCAGCGTAAACGGGAGATCAGATACGCAGTATTTT. Translating it yields CASSVNGRSDTQYF.